This is a list of T cell receptor beta chains from one sample in a study of Ad26.COV2.S vaccination and SARS-CoV-2 variants. Sequencing was performed with immunoSEQ multiplex PCR; in TCRdb, only in-frame clones are kept and a portion is missing. The sample includes 350,000 to 600,000 clones, 80% to 90% of them seen just once. The input for sequencing was peripheral blood, taken in a trial of Ad26.COV2.S vaccine versus placebo. These receptors were obtained from a person aged 18 to 59 who received the Ad26.COV2.S COVID-19 vaccine or a placebo. CDR3s include the opening cysteine and the closing phenylalanine or tryptophan. D genes are given only for firm matches. The listing skips clone size in some rows; elsewhere it reads once, few, many or a size class.

TRBJ2-7 | TRBV30 | NA | NA | TGTGCCTGGAGTGGGATTGAGGGAAAGCTCTACGAGCAGTACTTC | CAWSGIEGKLYEQYF
TRBJ1-1 | TRBV6-2/TRBV6-3 | NA | NA | TGTGCCAGCAGTACCAGACAGGCGACCGAGAACACTGAAGCTTTCTTT | CASSTRQATENTEAFF
TRBJ1-5 | TRBV6-5 | NA | NA | TGTGCCAGCAGTTACTCCCTTGATCAGCCCCAGCATTTT | CASSYSLDQPQHF
TRBJ2-1 | TRBV4-3 | NA | NA | TGCGCCAGCAGCCAACGGGGGGCCTCCTACAATGAGCAGTTCTTC | CASSQRGASYNEQFF
TRBJ1-4 | TRBV6-5 | NA | NA | TGTGCCAGCTGCCGGGAGAGTGGTGAAAAACTGTTTTTT | CASCRESGEKLFF
TRBJ2-4 | TRBV2 | NA | NA | TGTGCCAGCAGTCCGCAGTGGGATCAGTACTTC | CASSPQWDQYF
TRBJ2-6 | TRBV7-6 | NA | NA | TGTGCCAGCAGCTTTAAAAGGGCTGAAACCTCTGGGGCCAACGTCCTGACTTTC | CASSFKRAETSGANVLTF
TRBJ2-7 | TRBV27 | TRBD2 | NA | TGTGCCACCGCGCCAGGACTAGCGGAACTGGGGCAGTACTTC | CATAPGLAELGQYF
TRBJ1-1 | TRBV5-4 | NA | NA | TGTGCCAGCAGCGCGATAGGCAGGAAAGAAACTGAAGCTTTCTTT | CASSAIGRKETEAFF
TRBJ2-1 | TRBV20-1 | TRBD2 | few | TGCAGTGCTAGTATTAACCGTAGACTAGCGGGAGGTTCCTACAATGAGCAGTTCTTC | CSASINRRLAGGSYNEQFF
TRBJ2-2 | TRBV9 | NA | NA | TGTGCCAGCAGCGACACCGCGAACACCGGGGAGCTGTTTTTT | CASSDTANTGELFF
TRBJ2-7 | TRBV18 | TRBD1 | NA | TGTGCCAGCTCCCCCGGGACAGGGGTCTACGAGCAGTACTTC | CASSPGTGVYEQYF
TRBJ1-6 | TRBV6-6 | TRBD1 | NA | TGTGCCAGCAGTCAAAAAGGACCCGGGACAGGGAATTCACCCCTCCACTTT | CASSQKGPGTGNSPLHF
TRBJ1-1 | TRBV27 | NA | NA | TGTGCCAGCAGTTTCTCGGGGAGGGGGAACACTGAAGCTTTCTTT | CASSFSGRGNTEAFF
TRBJ2-3 | TRBV4-2 | NA | NA | TGTGCCAGCAGCCAAGGGGGCCGCCTTAGCACAGATACGCAGTATTTT | CASSQGGRLSTDTQYF
TRBJ2-1 | TRBV5-1 | NA | NA | TGCGCCAGCAGCTTCCAACCTACAGGGAGCACCGGATACAATGAGCAGTTCTTC | CASSFQPTGSTGYNEQFF
TRBJ1-5 | TRBV20-1 | NA | few | TGCAGTGCTAGTAGGCCAACGGCCCATAGCAATCAGCCCCAGCATTTT | CSASRPTAHSNQPQHF
TRBJ2-3 | TRBV19 | NA | NA | TGTGCCAGTAGTGCCCAGCTCACAGATACGCAGTATTTT | CASSAQLTDTQYF